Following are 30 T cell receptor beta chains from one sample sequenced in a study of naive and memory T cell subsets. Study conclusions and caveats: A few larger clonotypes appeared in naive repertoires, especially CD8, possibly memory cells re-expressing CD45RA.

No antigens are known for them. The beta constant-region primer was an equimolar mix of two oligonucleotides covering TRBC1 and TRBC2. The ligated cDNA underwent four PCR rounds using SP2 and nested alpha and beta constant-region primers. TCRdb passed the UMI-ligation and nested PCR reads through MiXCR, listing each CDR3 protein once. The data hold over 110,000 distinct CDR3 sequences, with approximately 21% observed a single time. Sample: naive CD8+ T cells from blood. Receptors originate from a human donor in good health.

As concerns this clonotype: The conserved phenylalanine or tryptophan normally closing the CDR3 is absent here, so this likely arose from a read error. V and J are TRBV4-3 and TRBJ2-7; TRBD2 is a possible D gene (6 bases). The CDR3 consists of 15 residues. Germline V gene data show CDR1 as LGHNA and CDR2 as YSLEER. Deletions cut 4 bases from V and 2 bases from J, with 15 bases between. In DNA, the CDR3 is TGCGCCAGCAGCCCGACGGTGGGGACTGCCTACGAGCAGTACCTC. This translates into CASSPTVGTAYEQYL.

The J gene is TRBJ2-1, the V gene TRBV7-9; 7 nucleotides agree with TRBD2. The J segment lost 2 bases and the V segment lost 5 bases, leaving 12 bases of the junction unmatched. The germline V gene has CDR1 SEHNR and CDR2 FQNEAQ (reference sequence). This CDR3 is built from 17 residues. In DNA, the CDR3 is TGTGCCAGCAGCACACGGGCGGGGGAGTCGACCTACAATGAGCAGTTCTTC. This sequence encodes CASSTRAGESTYNEQFF.

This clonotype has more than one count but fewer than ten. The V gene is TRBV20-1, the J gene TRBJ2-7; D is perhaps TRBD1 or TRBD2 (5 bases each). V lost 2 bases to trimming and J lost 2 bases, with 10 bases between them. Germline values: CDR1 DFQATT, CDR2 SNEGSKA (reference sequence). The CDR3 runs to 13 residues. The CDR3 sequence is CSARTGTTYEQYF. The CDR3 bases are TGCAGTGCTAGAACCGGGACCACCTACGAGCAGTACTTC.

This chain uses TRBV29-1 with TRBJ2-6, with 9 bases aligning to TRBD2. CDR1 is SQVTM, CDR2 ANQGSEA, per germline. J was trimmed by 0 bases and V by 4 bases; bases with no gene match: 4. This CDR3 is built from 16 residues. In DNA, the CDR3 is TGCAGCGTTGCGGCTAGCGGGAACTCTGGGGCCAACGTCCTGACTTTC. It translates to CSVAASGNSGANVLTF.

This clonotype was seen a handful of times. CDR3 DNA: TGTGCCACCAGTGACCCCAAACTAGCGGGAGGTCTATTCTCCTACAATGAGCAGTTCTTC. Its protein product is CATSDPKLAGGLFSYNEQFF. The chain couples TRBV24-1 to TRBJ2-1, with TRBD2 identical over 12 bases. Germline CDR1 is KGHDR and CDR2 is SFDVKD. CDR3 length: 20 residues. J gave up 0 bases and V 4 bases, and 12 bases lay outside the gene matches.

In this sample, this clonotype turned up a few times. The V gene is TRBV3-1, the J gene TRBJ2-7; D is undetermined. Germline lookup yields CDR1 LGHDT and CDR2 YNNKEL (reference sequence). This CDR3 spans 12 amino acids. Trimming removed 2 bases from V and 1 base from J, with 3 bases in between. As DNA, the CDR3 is TGTGCCAGCAGCCAATCTTCCTACGAGCAGTACTTC. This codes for CASSQSSYEQYF.

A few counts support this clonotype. The CDR3 DNA reads TGCGCCAGCTGGGCAGGACTAGCGGGATTTGAGCAGTTCTTC. Amino acid sequence: CASWAGLAGFEQFF. The V and J genes are TRBV5-1 and TRBJ2-1; 12 positions agree with TRBD2. V shed 7 bases, J shed 9 bases, and the junction held 8 bases outside the gene matches. The CDR3 totals 14 residues. Germline values: CDR1 SGHRS, CDR2 YFSETQ.

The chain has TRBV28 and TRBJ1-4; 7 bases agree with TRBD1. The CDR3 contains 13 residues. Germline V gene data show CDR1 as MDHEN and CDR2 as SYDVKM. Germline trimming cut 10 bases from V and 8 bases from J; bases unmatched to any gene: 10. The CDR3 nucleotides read TGTGCCAACATCGCAGGGGGACGGGAAAAACTGTTTTTT. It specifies CANIAGGREKLFF.

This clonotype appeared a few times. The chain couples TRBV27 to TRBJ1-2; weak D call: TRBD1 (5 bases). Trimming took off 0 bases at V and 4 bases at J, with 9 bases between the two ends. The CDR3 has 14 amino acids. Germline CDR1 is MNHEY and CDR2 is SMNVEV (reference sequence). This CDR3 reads CASSLSGVGYGYTF. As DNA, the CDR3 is TGTGCCAGCAGTTTATCAGGGGTGGGCTATGGCTACACCTTC.

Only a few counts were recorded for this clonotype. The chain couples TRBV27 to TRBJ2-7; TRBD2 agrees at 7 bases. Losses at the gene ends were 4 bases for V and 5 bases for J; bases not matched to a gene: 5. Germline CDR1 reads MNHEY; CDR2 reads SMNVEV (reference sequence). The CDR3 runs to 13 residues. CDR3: CASSWREWNEQYF. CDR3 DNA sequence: TGTGCCAGCAGTTGGCGGGAGTGGAACGAGCAGTACTTC.

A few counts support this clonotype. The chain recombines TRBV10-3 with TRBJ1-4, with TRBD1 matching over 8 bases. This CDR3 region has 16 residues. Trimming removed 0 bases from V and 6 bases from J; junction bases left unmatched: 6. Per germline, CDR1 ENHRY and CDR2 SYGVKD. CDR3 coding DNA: TGTGCCATCAGTGAGTCTAAGGACAGGGAAGATGAAAAACTGTTTTTT. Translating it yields CAISESKDREDEKLFF.

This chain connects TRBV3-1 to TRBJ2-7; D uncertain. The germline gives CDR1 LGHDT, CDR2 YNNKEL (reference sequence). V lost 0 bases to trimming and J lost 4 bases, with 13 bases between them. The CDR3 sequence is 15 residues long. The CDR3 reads CASSQDLTFAYEQYF. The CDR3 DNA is TGTGCCAGCAGCCAAGATCTCACGTTCGCTTACGAGCAGTACTTC.

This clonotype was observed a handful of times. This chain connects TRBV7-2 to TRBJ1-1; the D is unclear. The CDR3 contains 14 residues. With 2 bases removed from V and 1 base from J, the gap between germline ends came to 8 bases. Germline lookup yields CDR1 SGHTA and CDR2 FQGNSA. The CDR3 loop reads CASSLIRANTEAFF. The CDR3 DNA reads TGTGCCAGCAGCTTAATTCGCGCGAACACTGAAGCTTTCTTT.

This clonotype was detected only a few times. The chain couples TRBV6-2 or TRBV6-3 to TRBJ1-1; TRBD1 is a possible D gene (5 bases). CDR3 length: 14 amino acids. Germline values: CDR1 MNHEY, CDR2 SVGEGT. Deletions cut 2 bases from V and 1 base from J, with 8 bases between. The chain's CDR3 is CASSYGGANTEAFF. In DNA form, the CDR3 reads TGTGCCAGCAGTTACGGAGGGGCGAACACTGAAGCTTTCTTT.

The chain's CDR3 is CASNPGTGAYEQYF. CDR3 DNA: TGTGCCAGCAACCCCGGGACAGGGGCCTACGAGCAGTACTTC. The chain has TRBV12-3 or TRBV12-4 and TRBJ2-7; the match to TRBD1 covers 10 bases. CDR3 length: 14 residues. The trim removed 7 bases at V and 2 bases at J, leaving 5 bases unmatched.

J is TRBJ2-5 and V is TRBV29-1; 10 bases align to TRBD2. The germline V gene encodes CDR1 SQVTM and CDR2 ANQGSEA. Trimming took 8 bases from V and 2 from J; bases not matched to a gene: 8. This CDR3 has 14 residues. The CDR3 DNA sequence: TGCAGCCTTTCCGGACTAGCGGAACAAGAGACCCAGTACTTC. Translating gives CSLSGLAEQETQYF. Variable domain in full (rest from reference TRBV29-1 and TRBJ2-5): SAVISQKPSRDICQRGTSLTIQCQVDSQVTMMFWYRQQPGQSLTLIATANQGSEATYESGFVIDKFPISRPNLTFSTLTVSNMSPEDSSIYLCSLSGLAEQETQYFGPGTRLLVL.

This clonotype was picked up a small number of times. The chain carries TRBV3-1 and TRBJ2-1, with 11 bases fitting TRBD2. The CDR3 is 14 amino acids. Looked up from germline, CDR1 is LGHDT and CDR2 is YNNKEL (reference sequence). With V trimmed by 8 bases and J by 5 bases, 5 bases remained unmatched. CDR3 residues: CASGIAGGDNEQFF. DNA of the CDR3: TGTGCCAGCGGTATAGCGGGAGGGGACAATGAGCAGTTCTTC.

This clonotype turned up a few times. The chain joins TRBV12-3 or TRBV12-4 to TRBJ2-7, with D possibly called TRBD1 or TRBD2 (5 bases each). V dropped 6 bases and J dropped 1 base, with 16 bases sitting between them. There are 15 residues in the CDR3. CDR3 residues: CASSPGQGPSYEQYF. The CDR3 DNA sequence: TGTGCCAGCAGCCCCGGGCAGGGACCTTCCTACGAGCAGTACTTC.

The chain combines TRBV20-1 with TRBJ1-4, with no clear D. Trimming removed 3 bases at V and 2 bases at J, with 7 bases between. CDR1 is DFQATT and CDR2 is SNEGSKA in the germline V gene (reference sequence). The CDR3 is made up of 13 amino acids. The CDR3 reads CSARVVTNEKLFF. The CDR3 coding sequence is TGCAGTGCTAGGGTGGTCACTAATGAAAAACTGTTTTTT.

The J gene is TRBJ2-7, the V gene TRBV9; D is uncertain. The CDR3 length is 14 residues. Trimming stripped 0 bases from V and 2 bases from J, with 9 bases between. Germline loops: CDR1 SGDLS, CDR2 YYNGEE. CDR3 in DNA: TGTGCCAGCAGCGTAGGCAAAGCAACCTACGAGCAGTACTTC. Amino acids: CASSVGKATYEQYF.

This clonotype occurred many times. The CDR3 spells CASSVQQASNQPQHF. The CDR3 DNA reads as TGTGCCAGCAGTGTCCAACAGGCTAGCAATCAGCCCCAGCATTTT. The chain couples TRBV6-1 to TRBJ1-5; D possibly corresponds to TRBD1 (5 bases). The CDR3 extends over 15 amino acids. Looked up from germline, CDR1 is MNHNS and CDR2 is SASEGT. V was trimmed by 4 bases and J by 0 bases, leaving 10 bases between them.

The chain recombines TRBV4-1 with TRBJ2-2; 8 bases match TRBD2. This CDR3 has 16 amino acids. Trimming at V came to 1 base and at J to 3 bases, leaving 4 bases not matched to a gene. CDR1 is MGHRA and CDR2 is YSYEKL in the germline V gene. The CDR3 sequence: CASSQAPGGHTGELFF. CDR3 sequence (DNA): TGCGCCAGCAGCCAAGCTCCGGGAGGGCACACCGGGGAGCTGTTTTTT.

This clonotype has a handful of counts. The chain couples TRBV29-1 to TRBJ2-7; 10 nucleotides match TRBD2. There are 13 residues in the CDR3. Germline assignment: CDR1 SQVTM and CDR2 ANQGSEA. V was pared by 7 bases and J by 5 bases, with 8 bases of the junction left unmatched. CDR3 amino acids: CSGTSGRADEQYF. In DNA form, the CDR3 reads TGCAGCGGCACGAGCGGGAGGGCGGACGAGCAGTACTTC.

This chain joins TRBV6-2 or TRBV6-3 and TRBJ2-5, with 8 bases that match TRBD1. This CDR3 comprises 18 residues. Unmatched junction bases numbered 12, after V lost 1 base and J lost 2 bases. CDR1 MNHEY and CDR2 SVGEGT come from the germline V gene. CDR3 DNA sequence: TGTGCCAGCAGTTACTTCTCGTTAATGCGGGACAGGCAAGAGACCCAGTACTTC. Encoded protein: CASSYFSLMRDRQETQYF.

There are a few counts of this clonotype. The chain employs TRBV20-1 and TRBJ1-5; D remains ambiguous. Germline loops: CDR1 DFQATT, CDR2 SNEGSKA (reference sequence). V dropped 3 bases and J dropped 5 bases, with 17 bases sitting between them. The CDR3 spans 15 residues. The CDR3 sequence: CSASILRTADQPQHF. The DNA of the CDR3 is TGCAGTGCTAGTATCCTCCGTACGGCTGATCAGCCCCAGCATTTT.

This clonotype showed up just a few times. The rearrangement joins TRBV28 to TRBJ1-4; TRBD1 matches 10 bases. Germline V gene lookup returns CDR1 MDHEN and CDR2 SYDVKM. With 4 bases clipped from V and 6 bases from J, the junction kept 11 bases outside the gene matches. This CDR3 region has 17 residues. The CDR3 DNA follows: TGTGCCAGCAGTTGCCGGGACAGGGGAGTGTGGGATGAAAAACTGTTTTTT. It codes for CASSCRDRGVWDEKLFF.

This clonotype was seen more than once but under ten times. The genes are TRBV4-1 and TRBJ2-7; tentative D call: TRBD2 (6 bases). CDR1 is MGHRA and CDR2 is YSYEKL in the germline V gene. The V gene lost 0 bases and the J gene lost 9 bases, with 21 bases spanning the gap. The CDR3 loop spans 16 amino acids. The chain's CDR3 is CASSQDTGTDLRGQYF. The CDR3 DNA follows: TGCGCCAGCAGCCAAGATACCGGGACTGACCTACGTGGGCAGTACTTC.

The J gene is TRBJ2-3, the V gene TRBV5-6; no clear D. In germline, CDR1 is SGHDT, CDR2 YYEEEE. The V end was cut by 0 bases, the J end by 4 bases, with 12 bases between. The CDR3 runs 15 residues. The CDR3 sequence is CASSLGPSPADTQYF. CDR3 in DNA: TGTGCCAGCAGCTTGGGCCCGAGCCCCGCAGATACGCAGTATTTT.

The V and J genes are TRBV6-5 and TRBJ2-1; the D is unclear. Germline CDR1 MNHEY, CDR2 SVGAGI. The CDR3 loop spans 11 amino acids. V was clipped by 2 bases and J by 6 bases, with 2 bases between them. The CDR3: CASSYSNEQFF. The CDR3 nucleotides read TGTGCCAGCAGTTACAGCAATGAGCAGTTCTTC.

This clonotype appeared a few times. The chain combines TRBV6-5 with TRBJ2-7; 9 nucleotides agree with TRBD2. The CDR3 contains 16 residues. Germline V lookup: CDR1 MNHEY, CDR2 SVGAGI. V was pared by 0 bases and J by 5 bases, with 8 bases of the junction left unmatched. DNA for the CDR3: TGTGCCAGCAGTTACTCGGTGGTAGCGGGAGTGAACGAGCAGTACTTC. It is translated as CASSYSVVAGVNEQYF.